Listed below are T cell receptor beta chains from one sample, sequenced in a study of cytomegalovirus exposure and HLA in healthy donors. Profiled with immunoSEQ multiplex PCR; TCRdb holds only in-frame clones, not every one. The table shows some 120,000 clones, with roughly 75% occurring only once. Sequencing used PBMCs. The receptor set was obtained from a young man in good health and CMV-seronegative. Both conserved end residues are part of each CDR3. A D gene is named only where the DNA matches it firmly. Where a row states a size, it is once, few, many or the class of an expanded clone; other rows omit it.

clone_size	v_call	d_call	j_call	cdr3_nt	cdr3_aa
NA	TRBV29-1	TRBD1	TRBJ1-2	TGCAGCGTTGAATCTGGGGGGACAGGGGGAAACTATGGCTACACCTTC	CSVESGGTGGNYGYTF
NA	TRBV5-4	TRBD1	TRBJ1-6	TGTGCCAGCAGCTTGGGGGCCCGCGGACAGGGAGGGTCACCCCTCCACTTT	CASSLGARGQGGSPLHF
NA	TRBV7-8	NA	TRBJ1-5	TGTGCCAGCAGCCGTCGTCCTGACAGCAGAAATCAGCCCCAGCATTTT	CASSRRPDSRNQPQHF
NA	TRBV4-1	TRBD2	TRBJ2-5	TGCGCCAGCAGCCAGGCACTAGCGGGGGGCCAAGAGACCCAGTACTTC	CASSQALAGGQETQYF
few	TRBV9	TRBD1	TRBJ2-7	TGTGCCAGCAGCGTAGGGACAGGGGATAACGAGCAGTACTTC	CASSVGTGDNEQYF
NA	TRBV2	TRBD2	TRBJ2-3	TGTGCCGCAACCGGGACTAGCGGGCCGGATGCGGATACGCAGTATTTT	CAATGTSGPDADTQYF
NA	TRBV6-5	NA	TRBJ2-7	TGTGCCAGCACCCCCCGGGGGTCCTACGAGCAGTACTTC	CASTPRGSYEQYF
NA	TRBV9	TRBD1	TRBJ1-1	TGTGCCAGCAGCGTAGGCAGGGGGCCTAGCACTGAAGCTTTCTTT	CASSVGRGPSTEAFF
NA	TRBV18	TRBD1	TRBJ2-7	TGTGCCAGCTCCTCGGGACAGGGAAAGTACGAGCAGTACTTC	CASSSGQGKYEQYF
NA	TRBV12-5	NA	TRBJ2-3	TGTGCTAGTGGATACGGGGTAGCGTACACAGATACGCAGTATTTT	CASGYGVAYTDTQYF
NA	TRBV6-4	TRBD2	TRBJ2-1	TGTGCCAGCAGTGACCAAGCGGGGGGGCGCTACAATGAGCAGTTCTTC	CASSDQAGGRYNEQFF
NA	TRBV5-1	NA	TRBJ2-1	TGCGCCAGCAGCGCTGGGTCCGGGGGTGAGCAGTTCTTC	CASSAGSGGEQFF
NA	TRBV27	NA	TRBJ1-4	TGTGCCAGCAGCTCTATTGGAGGGACGCTGTTTTTT	CASSSIGGTLFF
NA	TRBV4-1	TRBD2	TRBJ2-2	TGCGCCAGCAGCCAACTAGCGGGAGTTAACACCGGGGAGCTGTTTTTT	CASSQLAGVNTGELFF
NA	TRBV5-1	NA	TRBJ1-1	TGCGCCAGCAGCTTTGGACGGGAGAACACTGAAGCTTTCTTT	CASSFGRENTEAFF
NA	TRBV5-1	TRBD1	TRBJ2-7	TGCGCCAGCAGCTCACAGGGGTTCCAAAACGAGCAGTACTTC	CASSSQGFQNEQYF
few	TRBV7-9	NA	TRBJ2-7	TGTGCCAGCAGCTCCCCGGGGGCCTACGAGCAGTACTTC	CASSSPGAYEQYF
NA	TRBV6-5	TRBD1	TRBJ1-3	TGTGCCCGCAGTTACCGCGGGACAGGGCCAGGAAACACCATATATTTT	CARSYRGTGPGNTIYF
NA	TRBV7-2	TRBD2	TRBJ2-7	TGTGCCAGCAGCTTAGCCCGGGTAGGACTAGCGGACGAGCAGTACTTC	CASSLARVGLADEQYF
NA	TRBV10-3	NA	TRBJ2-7	TGTGCCATCAGTGAGTCGCGGCGTTTAGCCGAGCAGTACTTC	CAISESRRLAEQYF
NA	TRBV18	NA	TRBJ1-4	TGTGCCAGCTCTCAAATTACAGGGTCCGCAACTAATGAAAAACTGTTTTTT	CASSQITGSATNEKLFF
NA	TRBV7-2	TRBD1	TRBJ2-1	TGTGCCAGCAGCTCACGACAGGGTGCCTACAATGAGCAGTTCTTC	CASSSRQGAYNEQFF
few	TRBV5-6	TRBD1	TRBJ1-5	TGTGCCAGCAGCTTGCGACAGGGCCATCAGCCCCAGCATTTT	CASSLRQGHQPQHF
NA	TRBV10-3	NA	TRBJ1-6	TGTGCCATCAGTGATTATGATCCGTGGAGCTCCTATAATTCACCCCTCCACTTT	CAISDYDPWSSYNSPLHF
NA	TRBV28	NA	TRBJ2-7	TGTGCCAGCAGCCTCCGGGACACCTACGAGCAGTACTTC	CASSLRDTYEQYF
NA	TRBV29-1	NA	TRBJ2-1	TGCAGCGTTGAAATAAGCGGGCTCCTTAATGAGCAGTTCTTC	CSVEISGLLNEQFF
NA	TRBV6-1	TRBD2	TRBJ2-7	TGTGCCAGCAGTGAAGCGGGGGGGATGGAGCAGTACTTC	CASSEAGGMEQYF
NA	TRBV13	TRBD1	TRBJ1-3	TGTGCCAGCAGCCTAAGGGGACAGTTTTCAGGAAACACCATATATTTT	CASSLRGQFSGNTIYF
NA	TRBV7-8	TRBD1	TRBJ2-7	TGTGCCAGCAGCCCCACTCTGGGACAGGCCTCCTACGAGCAGTACTTC	CASSPTLGQASYEQYF
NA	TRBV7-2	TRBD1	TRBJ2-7	TGTGCCAGCAGCTCTGAGGACAGGGCATCCCCAACTTCCTACGAGCAGTACTTC	CASSSEDRASPTSYEQYF
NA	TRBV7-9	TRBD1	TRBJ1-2	TGTGCCAGCAGCTCGGGACAGGCTAACTATGGCTACACCTTC	CASSSGQANYGYTF
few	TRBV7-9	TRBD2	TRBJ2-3	TGTGCCAGCAGCACTACAAGGGAGGGGCTTGCGGATACGCAGTATTTT	CASSTTREGLADTQYF
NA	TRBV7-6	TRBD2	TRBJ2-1	TGTGCCAGCAGCCCAACTGCGGGAGGGCCTCATGAGCAGTTCTTC	CASSPTAGGPHEQFF
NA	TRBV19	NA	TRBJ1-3	TGTGCCAGTAGCCCCCGTGGCAGCTCTGGAAACACCATATATTTT	CASSPRGSSGNTIYF
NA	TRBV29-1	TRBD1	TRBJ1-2	TGCAGCGTTGCCCGACAGGGGGCCCTTAACTATGGCTACACCTTC	CSVARQGALNYGYTF
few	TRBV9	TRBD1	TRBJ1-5	TGTGCCAGCAGCGAGGGGGCGAGTCAGCCCCAGCATTTT	CASSEGASQPQHF
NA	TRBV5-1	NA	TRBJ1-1	TGCGCCCCGAGTGGAGTACGGCGGGGGACTGAAGCTTTCTTT	CAPSGVRRGTEAFF
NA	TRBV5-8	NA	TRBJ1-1	TGTGCCAGCAGCTTCAGGGTAGGAACTGAAGCTTTCTTT	CASSFRVGTEAFF
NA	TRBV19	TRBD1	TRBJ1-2	TGTGCCAGTGGACAGGGATTTAACTATGGCTACACCTTC	CASGQGFNYGYTF
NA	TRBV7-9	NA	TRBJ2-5	TGTGCCAGCAGCTTTTTGGGGGCAACAGAGACCCAGTACTTC	CASSFLGATETQYF
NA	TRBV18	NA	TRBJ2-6	TGTGCCAGCCCACCCGGGCAGGGCTCTGGGGCCAACGTCCTGACTTTC	CASPPGQGSGANVLTF
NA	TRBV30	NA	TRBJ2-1	TGTGCCTGGAGTCTCACGCGACTAGGAGCTTTCAATGAGCAGTTCTTC	CAWSLTRLGAFNEQFF